These 25 T cell receptor beta chains originate from one sample sequenced in a study of cytomegalovirus exposure and HLA in healthy donors. 13 Jbeta primers and 60 Vbeta primers were used for the PCR. Sequencing was performed with immunoSEQ multiplex PCR; in TCRdb, only in-frame clones are kept and a portion is missing. The table records about 140,000 clones, 80% of them present only once. The material sequenced was PBMCs. The receptors stem from a woman between 40 and 55 years old in good health and CMV-seronegative.

The chain employs TRBV19 and TRBJ2-7; D might be TRBD2 (6 bases). Trimming left V 7 bases short and J 6 bases short, with 16 bases between. Germline V gene data show CDR1 as LNHDA and CDR2 as SQIVND (reference sequence). The CDR3 consists of 13 residues. CDR3 nucleotides: TGTGCCAGTACGGGAGCGGTAACGGGCGAGCAGTACTTC. Amino acids: CASTGAVTGEQYF.

This chain links TRBV11-1 with TRBJ2-1, with D possibly matching TRBD1 (5 bases). The CDR3 has 15 amino acids. V dropped 5 bases and J dropped 4 bases, with 15 bases sitting between them. Germline V gives CDR1 SGHAT, CDR2 FQDESV (reference sequence). DNA for the CDR3: TGTGCCAGCAGCCTCCCCATAGGGGCGTACAATGAGCAGTTCTTC. It encodes CASSLPIGAYNEQFF. Together with reference TRBV11-1 and TRBJ2-1, the CDR3 gives the full variable domain: EAEVAQSPRYKITEKSQAVAFWCDPISGHATLYWYRQILGQGPELLVQFQDESVVDDSQLPKDRFSAERLKGVDSTLKIQPAELGDSAMYLCASSLPIGAYNEQFFGPGTRLTVL.

This clone has more than one count but fewer than ten. This chain uses TRBV5-1 with TRBJ2-7, with 11 nucleotides matching TRBD2. Germline V gene lookup returns CDR1 SGHRS and CDR2 YFSETQ. V lost 0 bases, J lost 3 bases, and 11 bases stayed unmatched. The CDR3 loop spans 18 amino acids. The CDR3 loop reads CASSLAVAGGLRIYEQYF. CDR3 bases: TGCGCCAGCAGCTTGGCGGTAGCGGGGGGGCTAAGGATCTACGAGCAGTACTTC.

The chain uses TRBV7-6 and TRBJ2-7; D gene uncertain. Trimming cost V 3 bases and J 2 bases, with 11 bases left between them. Per germline, CDR1 SGHVS and CDR2 FNYEAQ. The CDR3 is made up of 14 amino acids. The CDR3 DNA is TGTGCCAGCAGCTTGGGCCCCGGCCCCTACGAGCAGTACTTC. This encodes CASSLGPGPYEQYF.

This clone was seen only once. V usage is TRBV28 and J usage is TRBJ2-7; D perhaps matches TRBD2 (6 bases). Germline V CDR1 and CDR2: MDHEN, SYDVKM. With 4 bases removed from V and 4 bases from J, the gap between germline ends came to 17 bases. This CDR3 has 15 amino acids. CDR3 region: CASSSGLAIFYEQYF. As DNA, the CDR3 is TGTGCCAGCAGTTCGGGACTGGCGATCTTTTACGAGCAGTACTTC. Supplemented by reference TRBV28 and TRBJ2-7, the full variable domain reads DVKVTQSSRYLVKRTGEKVFLECVQDMDHENMFWYRQDPGLGLRLIYFSYDVKMKEKGDIPEGYSVSREKKERFSLILESASTNQTSMYLCASSSGLAIFYEQYFGPGTRLTVT.

This clone was observed a single time. The V call is TRBV2, the J call TRBJ1-2; no definite D call. Trimming cost V 7 bases and J 5 bases, with 11 bases left between them. CDR1 and CDR2 from the germline V gene are SNHLY and FYNNEI. The CDR3 has 12 residues. CDR3 DNA sequence: TGTGCCAGCACGGAGACGAATTATGGCTACACCTTC. It yields the protein CASTETNYGYTF.

CDR3 DNA sequence: TGTGCCTGGAGTTTGGGACAGGGAGGTGAAAAACTGTTTTTT. This gives the protein CAWSLGQGGEKLFF. This chain connects TRBV30 to TRBJ1-4; 9 nucleotides line up with TRBD1. The germline CDR1 and CDR2 sequences are GTSNPN and SVGIG (reference sequence). The CDR3 covers 14 residues. Trimming cost V 2 bases and J 7 bases; bases outside gene matches: 5.

V gene TRBV9 combines with J gene TRBJ1-1; TRBD1 matches at 9 bases. The CDR3 extends over 16 amino acids. CDR1 and CDR2 (germline): SGDLS, YYNGEE. With 2 bases clipped from V and 0 bases from J, the junction kept 5 bases outside the gene matches. The CDR3 DNA reads TGTGCCAGCAGCGTGAGCCGGGACAGGGTGAACACTGAAGCTTTCTTT. Protein: CASSVSRDRVNTEAFF.

The chain combines TRBV9 with TRBJ2-2; TRBD1 is a possible D gene (6 bases). In germline, CDR1 is SGDLS, CDR2 YYNGEE. Deletions cut 0 bases from V and 0 bases from J, with 21 bases between. CDR3 length: 20 amino acids. The CDR3 DNA sequence: TGTGCCAGCAGCGTAGAAGGGATAGACAGGCCCCTACCGAACACCGGGGAGCTGTTTTTT. It specifies CASSVEGIDRPLPNTGELFF.

The chain carries TRBV10-3 and TRBJ2-7; D possibly corresponds to TRBD2 (6 bases). The CDR3 has 18 residues. Per the germline V gene, CDR1 is ENHRY and CDR2 is SYGVKD. Trimming removed 0 bases from V and 4 bases from J, with 22 bases in between. The CDR3 DNA reads TGTGCCATCAGTGAGTCGAAAGTGCGGGAAACAGTCCATTACGAGCAGTACTTC. It codes for CAISESKVRETVHYEQYF.

V gene TRBV11-2 combines with J gene TRBJ2-3; 11 bases are shared with TRBD2. The CDR3 sequence is 15 residues long. The germline gives CDR1 SGHAT, CDR2 FQNNGV. The trim removed 4 bases at V and 4 bases at J, leaving 4 bases unmatched. CDR3 coding DNA: TGTGCCAGCAGCTACACTAGCGGGGGCGCAGATACGCAGTATTTT. Translated, it gives CASSYTSGGADTQYF. Variable domain in full (rest from reference TRBV11-2 and TRBJ2-3): EAGVAQSPRYKIIEKRQSVAFWCNPISGHATLYWYQQILGQGPKLLIQFQNNGVVDDSQLPKDRFSAERLKGVDSTLKIQPAKLEDSAVYLCASSYTSGGADTQYFGPGTRLTVL.

This chain links TRBV28 with TRBJ1-5; D not resolved. The CDR3 sequence is 15 residues long. V was shortened by 2 bases and J by 0 bases, with 8 bases between the two germline ends. Germline CDR1 reads MDHEN; CDR2 reads SYDVKM. The DNA of the CDR3 is TGTGCCAGCAGTTTAACGGTCCGTAGCAATCAGCCCCAGCATTTT. Its protein product is CASSLTVRSNQPQHF.

The chain uses TRBV20-1 and TRBJ2-3; no clear D gene. The V gene's germline CDR1 is DFQATT and CDR2 SNEGSKA (reference sequence). This CDR3 has 11 amino acids. Trimming cost V 3 bases and J 4 bases, with 5 bases left between them. CDR3 bases: TGCAGTGCTAGGGCAGCAGATACGCAGTATTTT. As protein: CSARAADTQYF.

The chain joins TRBV23-1 to TRBJ1-1, with D uncertain. TRBV23-1 is filed as an ORF, its function uncertain. This CDR3 has 12 residues. Trimming took off 4 bases at V and 4 bases at J, with 7 bases between the two ends. The CDR3 loop reads CASSLGSTEAFF. The CDR3 bases are TGCGCCAGCAGTCTCGGGAGCACTGAAGCTTTCTTT.

CDR3 residues: CASSYLNTEAFF. The CDR3 coding sequence is TGTGCCAGTAGCTATCTGAACACTGAAGCTTTCTTT. V usage is TRBV19 and J usage is TRBJ1-1; D not resolved. V gave up 6 bases and J gave up 0 bases, with 5 bases separating them. This CDR3 is built from 12 residues. Germline CDR1 is LNHDA and CDR2 is SQIVND (reference sequence).

The chain links TRBV4-1 to TRBJ1-5; TRBD1 aligns across 7 bases. The V and J ends lost 1 base and 5 bases, in that order; junction bases with no gene match: 8. The germline gives CDR1 MGHRA, CDR2 YSYEKL. There are 16 residues in the CDR3. CDR3 coding DNA: TGCGCCAGCAGCCAAGTAACAGGGGTACACTATCAGCCCCAGCATTTT. Protein sequence: CASSQVTGVHYQPQHF.

The V and J genes are TRBV10-3 and TRBJ1-3, with D unclear. The V gene's germline CDR1 is ENHRY and CDR2 SYGVKD. V shed 4 bases and J shed 1 base, with 5 bases lying between them. This CDR3 is built from 13 residues. The CDR3 DNA sequence: TGTGCCATCAGTGCCCTGTCTGGAAACACCATATATTTT. Translated: CAISALSGNTIYF.

V and J are TRBV7-6 and TRBJ1-3; 7 nucleotides match TRBD1. V lost 4 bases to trimming and J lost 1 base; unmatched junction nucleotides: 7. This CDR3 region has 16 residues. Per the germline V gene, CDR1 is SGHVS and CDR2 is FNYEAQ. The CDR3 bases are TGTGCCAGCAGCTCCTACGACAGGGCTTCTGGAAACACCATATATTTT. It yields the protein CASSSYDRASGNTIYF.

Here the CDR3 DNA reads TGTGCCAGCAGCTTATCTGGTGCTAGCGGGGCTGGGGGGGAGCTGTTTTTT. Translated, it gives CASSLSGASGAGGELFF. The chain carries TRBV11-2 and TRBJ2-2; TRBD2 matches 9 bases. CDR3 length equals 17 residues. Germline V gives CDR1 SGHAT, CDR2 FQNNGV. V dropped 2 bases and J dropped 8; count of bases not matched to a gene: 12.

The chain uses TRBV19 and TRBJ2-5; perhaps TRBD2 as D (7 bases). Germline V gives CDR1 LNHDA, CDR2 SQIVND (reference sequence). Trimming took 3 bases from V and 4 from J, leaving 12 bases between them. The CDR3 is 14 residues long. This CDR3 is CASSIGGARETQYF. The CDR3 bases are TGTGCCAGTAGTATTGGGGGGGCGCGAGAGACCCAGTACTTC.

The chain recombines TRBV19 with TRBJ2-4; 8 bases are a match to TRBD2. CDR3 length: 19 amino acids. The V gene end was trimmed by 0 bases and the J gene end by 0 bases; junction bases not matched to a gene: 10. The germline CDR1 and CDR2 sequences are LNHDA and SQIVND (reference sequence). The DNA for the CDR3 is TGTGCCAGTAGTATAGATCTTGGCGGGAGGCAAATAGCCAAAAACATTCAGTACTTC. The encoded protein is CASSIDLGGRQIAKNIQYF.

This chain links TRBV6-4 with TRBJ2-3, with D perhaps matching TRBD2 (6 bases). Per the germline V gene, CDR1 is MRHNA and CDR2 is SNTAGT. This CDR3 region has 14 residues. Trimming removed 6 bases at V and 1 base at J, with 11 bases between. In nucleotides, the CDR3 is TGTGCCAGCAGGCGGGAATCGGGCACAGATACGCAGTATTTT. Amino acids: CASRRESGTDTQYF.

The chain couples TRBV7-9 to TRBJ2-2; the D gene is possibly TRBD1 (6 bases). V gave up 6 bases and J gave up 1 base, with 9 bases separating them. The CDR3 has 14 amino acids. Germline-derived CDR1 and CDR2 are SEHNR and FQNEAQ (reference sequence). The CDR3 reads CASRLDRNTGELFF. CDR3 sequence (DNA): TGTGCCAGCAGGCTGGACAGGAACACCGGGGAGCTGTTTTTT. Complete variable domain (other parts from reference TRBV7-9 and TRBJ2-2): DTGVSQNPRHKITKRGQNVTFRCDPISEHNRLYWYRQTLGQGPEFLTYFQNEAQLEKSRLLSDRFSAERPKGSFSTLEIQRTEQGDSAMYLCASRLDRNTGELFFGEGSRLTVL.

The chain couples TRBV4-2 to TRBJ2-1; 11 bases align to TRBD2. The germline CDR1 and CDR2 sequences are LGHNA and YNFKEQ. This CDR3 has 19 residues. With V trimmed by 0 bases and J by 7 bases, 14 bases remained unmatched. This CDR3 reads CASSQEWFGRTSGQNEQFF. CDR3 nucleotides: TGTGCCAGCAGCCAAGAGTGGTTCGGACGGACTAGCGGGCAGAATGAGCAGTTCTTC.

This rearrangement joins TRBV5-6 to TRBJ2-2; no definite D call. Germline V gene sequence: CDR1 SGHDT, CDR2 YYEEEE. V lost 4 bases, J lost 3 bases, and 7 bases lay in between. This CDR3 comprises 13 residues. CDR3 region: CASSGSYTGELFF. The CDR3 DNA reads as TGTGCCAGCAGCGGCTCCTACACCGGGGAGCTGTTTTTT.